Here is one T cell receptor (beta chain) with its context. It was during active infection that Seattle patients were enrolled and then longitudinally followed. This sample is drawn from a study of blood T cell repertoires in COVID-19. Overall study context: The United States, Italy and Spain supplied acute and convalescent COVID-19 samples. PBMCs, B-cell-depleted T cells, or T cells were the source of the cDNA or gDNA that made up the material.

Germline lookup yields CDR1 MGHRA and CDR2 YSYEKL. V was clipped by 1 base and J by 9 bases, with 12 bases between them. The CDR3 runs 14 residues. TCRdb keeps only in-frame clones here, not all; method: immunoSEQ multiplex PCR. The data contain some 290,000 clones, 85% to 90% of them seen just once; the ten biggest clones take up about 12%. The V call is TRBV4-1, the J call TRBJ2-2, with D possibly matching TRBD1 (6 bases). Source material: peripheral blood. The receptor was derived from a woman younger than 45 with COVID-19, enrolled during active disease. DNA of the CDR3: TGCGCCAGCAGCCAAGGTTTGGGGGCCCGGGAGCTGTTTTTT. Amino acid sequence: CASSQGLGARELFF.